The TCR beta chain described here comes from a study of blood T cell repertoires in COVID-19 (dated by TCRdb to 2020 to 2021). Concerning the study at large: Samples covering the acute and convalescent phases of COVID-19 were provided by collaborators in the United States, Italy and Spain. The material from the prospective study consisted of cDNA or gDNA derived from T cells, B-cell-depleted T cells, or PBMCs. Deeply sampled blood TCRbeta repertoires from subjects exposed to, actively infected with, or recovered from COVID-19 were included in the dataset. The repertoires were released in a freely available public database intended as a resource for research on the immune response to SARS-CoV-2. Samples were obtained from the ongoing ImmuneRACE study (first 160 participants) and from about 1,300 subjects provided by 6 global collaborators. Nearly every sample came with metadata listing a de-identified subject ID, COVID-19 status, age in years and sex. Where available, HLA class I and class II types were obtained from metadata supplied by the sample provider rather than from assay-based typing. Paper-wide results and their limitations: The quantity of clinical and demographic metadata differed by source and by participant and was supplied without curation.

Participants in the prospective study were aged roughly 18 to 89 years, lived in 24 United States geographic areas, and enrolled through a virtual design. To assign participants to cohorts, the prospective study relied on clinical history that participants themselves reported in a screening survey and a study questionnaire. A participant counted as exposed if, within 2 weeks of entering the study, that participant had been in contact with someone who had a PCR-confirmed or clinician-diagnosed COVID-19 case. Each participant in the prospective study had whole blood, serum and a nasopharyngeal or oropharyngeal swab collected by mobile phlebotomists. Additional blood draws and questionnaires over an approximately 2-month period could optionally be provided by prospective study participants. Before DNA extraction, prospective study blood samples were shipped either frozen or at room temperature. The immunoSEQ Assay, a bias-controlled multiplex PCR, was used to amplify TCRbeta CDR3 regions from genomic DNA. In the paper's pipeline: Within the assay, amplification of reference gene primers was used to estimate how many nucleated cells each sample contained. To quantify the absolute abundance of each unique TCRbeta CDR3 rearrangement, sequence reads were collapsed and filtered. For each sample, productive Simpson clonality was calculated as the square root of Simpson's diversity index across productive rearrangements. As stored in TCRdb, this immuneACCESS dataset retains in-frame rearrangements with V and J assigned. A fraction of the clones does not appear; measured against another copy, unresolved V genes explain less than half of the discrepancy, and the remainder lacks a known reason. V and J calls and clone size are as listed in that table; D and trimming were resolved from the DNA. The sample table contains some 270,000 clones; only one count was recorded for around 93% of them. The top ten clonotypes cover about 3% of the sample.

CDR1 is given as LGHDT and CDR2 as YNNKEL, both from the germline V gene (reference sequence). From the cysteine up to the phenylalanine, the CDR3 has a length of 16 residues. The retained sequence is limited to the CDR3, 48 bases, with the frame set at the first base. Trimming takes 3 bases off V and 8 bases off J; junction bases not matched to a gene: 10. Concerning this clone itself: The clone's antigen remains unknown. Base qualities are not recorded, but no much larger clone differs from it by a single base.

This clonotype was obtained from a middle-aged man who had been exposed to COVID-19. Sequences were obtained from PBMCs or T cells enriched from blood (not recorded which). Recombination connected TRBV3-1 (or the pseudogene TRBV3-2) to TRBJ1-4; 9 bases in the junction line up with TRBD1. This receptor carries the CDR3 CASSQGTGTGREKLFF. The sequenced DNA: TGTGCCAGCAGCCAGGGGACCGGGACAGGGCGCGAAAAACTGTTTTTT.